This T cell receptor beta chain is drawn from a study of T cell repertoires in cytomegalovirus infection. Study-level information: Signatures in public TCR beta sequences pointed to both CMV infection and matching HLA type.

Trimming took 1 base from V and 4 from J, leaving 40 bases between them. Germline CDR1 and CDR2: MNHNY and SVGAGI (reference sequence). The CDR3 consists of 24 residues. This clonotype was observed a handful of times. Its antigen is not known. TCRdb re-analysed the reads in MiXCR, keeping a single row per CDR3 protein. The sample shows around 900,000 distinct CDR3 sequences, around 30% of them seen only once. This receptor was obtained from a human donor in good health (CMV status not recorded). Some clones in this sample may be carry-over from other donors' samples. V is TRBV6-6 and J is TRBJ1-2; D is unclear. Source: cultured CD8+ T cells from PBMCs, taken from culture after CMV antigen stimulation. CDR3 sequence (DNA): TGTGCCAGCAGTTACTACTCCAGGCCTACCCGTCGTGGCCACCCATTCCCGCTTGGCTATGGCTACACCTTC. Its translation is CASSYYSRPTRRGHPFPLGYGYTF.